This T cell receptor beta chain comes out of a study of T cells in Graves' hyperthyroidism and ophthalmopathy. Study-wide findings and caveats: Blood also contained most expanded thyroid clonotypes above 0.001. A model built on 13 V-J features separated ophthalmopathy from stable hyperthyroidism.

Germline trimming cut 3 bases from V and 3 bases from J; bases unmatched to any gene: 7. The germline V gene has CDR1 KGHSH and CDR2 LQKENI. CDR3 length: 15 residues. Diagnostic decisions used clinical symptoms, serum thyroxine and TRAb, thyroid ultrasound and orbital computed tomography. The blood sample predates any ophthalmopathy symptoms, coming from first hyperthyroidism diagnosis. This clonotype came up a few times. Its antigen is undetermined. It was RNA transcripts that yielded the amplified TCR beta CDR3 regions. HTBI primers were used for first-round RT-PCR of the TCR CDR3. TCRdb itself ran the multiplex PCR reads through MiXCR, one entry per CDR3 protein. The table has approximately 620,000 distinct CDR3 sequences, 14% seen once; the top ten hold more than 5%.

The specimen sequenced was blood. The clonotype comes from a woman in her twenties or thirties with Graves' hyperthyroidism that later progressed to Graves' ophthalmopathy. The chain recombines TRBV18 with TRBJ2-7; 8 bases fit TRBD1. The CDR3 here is CASSPGTGSIYEQYF. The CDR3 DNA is TGTGCCAGCTCACCGGGGACAGGTTCGATCTACGAGCAGTACTTC.